The entry that follows covers one T cell receptor beta chain sequence. Its cognate antigen is unknown. From the 5' RACE reads, TCRdb called clonotypes with MiXCR, one entry per CDR3 protein. The sample yields 12,000 or so distinct CDR3 sequences, just over 50% seen once. Treg sorting used a CD4+CD25+CD127-/low gate. The length of the CDR3 is 15 residues. Losses at the gene ends were 0 bases for V and 4 bases for J; bases not matched to a gene: 6. The germline CDR1 and CDR2 sequences are DFQATT and SNEGSKA (reference sequence). Study-wide findings and caveats: Whole repertoires were not studied in the larger cohort, only one V-J beta rearrangement.

The sequence came from a female donor with breast cancer. Sequenced sample: tumor-infiltrating Tregs sorted from the breast tumor. V is TRBV20-1 and J is TRBJ2-1, with 7 bases lining up with TRBD1. As DNA, the CDR3 is TGCAGTGCTAGAGATCTAAGGGGGCGTTACAATGAGCAGTTCTTC. Its protein is CSARDLRGRYNEQFF.